The 17 T cell receptor beta chains reported below all come from one sample, sequenced in a study of blood T cell repertoires in COVID-19. TCRdb's table, derived via immunoSEQ multiplex PCR, lists solely in-frame clones and lacks some. The sample comprises under 400,000 clones, roughly 90% of which are singletons, and 2.5% to 3.5% rests with the top ten. The source material was peripheral blood. The origin of the receptors is a woman under 40 with COVID-19, enrolled during active disease.

The V gene is TRBV28, the J gene TRBJ1-1; a possible D gene is TRBD1 (5 bases). The germline CDR1 and CDR2 sequences are MDHEN and SYDVKM. The CDR3 sequence is 12 residues long. The germline V and J ends were trimmed by 5 bases and 9 bases, with 13 bases remaining between them. In nucleotides, the CDR3 is TGTGCCAGCAGTCCAGGGTTTGGAAAAGCTTTCTTT. This translates into CASSPGFGKAFF.

This chain connects TRBV7-3 to TRBJ1-2; D is undetermined. Trimming took 0 bases from V and 3 from J, leaving 14 bases between them. This CDR3 contains 16 residues. Germline CDR1 SGHTA, CDR2 FQGTGA. The CDR3: CASSLTPVGGDYGYTF. DNA for the CDR3: TGTGCCAGCAGCTTAACCCCGGTAGGAGGTGACTATGGCTACACCTTC.

This chain links TRBV30 with TRBJ2-1; 7 bases match TRBD2. V dropped 1 base and J dropped 15; count of bases not matched to a gene: 6. The length of the CDR3 is 11 residues. CDR1 is GTSNPN, CDR2 SVGIG, per germline (reference sequence). CDR3 nucleotides: TGTGCCTGGAGTGAAGCGGGAAGTCTGTTCTTC. Its translation is CAWSEAGSLFF.

The gene calls are TRBV9 and TRBJ2-2; TRBD2 matches at 7 bases. In germline, CDR1 is SGDLS, CDR2 YYNGEE. The ends lost 6 bases at V and 1 base at J; junction bases unmatched: 6. The CDR3 sequence is 15 residues long. CDR3 amino acids: CASTRGRGNTGELFF. In nucleotides, the CDR3 is TGTGCCAGCACGAGAGGGAGGGGGAACACCGGGGAGCTGTTTTTT.

This clone has only one observation. This chain links TRBV6-1 with TRBJ1-5; D is uncertain. Trimming took off 1 base at V and 4 bases at J, with 8 bases between the two ends. CDR1 is MNHNS, CDR2 SASEGT, per germline. The CDR3 runs 14 residues. The CDR3 coding sequence is TGTGCCAGCAGTGAAGATCGGGGAAATCAGCCCCAGCATTTT. It yields the protein CASSEDRGNQPQHF.

The chain has TRBV3-1 (or the pseudogene TRBV3-2) and TRBJ1-2; D is unresolved. The CDR3 is 13 amino acids. The V end was cut by 4 bases, the J end by 7 bases, with 13 bases between. Germline CDR1 reads LGHDT; CDR2 reads YNNKEL (reference sequence). The CDR3 DNA is TGTGCCAGCAGCCTCCCCAGTGCCTTTGGCTACACCTTC. The encoded protein is CASSLPSAFGYTF.

The rearrangement joins TRBV21-1 to TRBJ2-2; the table names TRBD1, a call not compared with the DNA. TRBV21-1 is tagged as a pseudogene. This CDR3 is 14 amino acids long. DNA of the CDR3: TGTGCCAGCAGCAAGGGGGCCACGCCGGAGGAGCTGTTTTTT. As protein: CASSKGATPEELFF.

V gene TRBV7-7 combines with J gene TRBJ2-2; 7 bases agree with TRBD2. Looked up from germline, CDR1 is SSHAT and CDR2 is FNYEAQ (reference sequence). Trimming cost V 0 bases and J 7 bases; bases outside gene matches: 5. The CDR3 runs 15 residues. The CDR3 bases are TGTGCCAGCAGCTTAGCGGGAGGGCCGGTCGGGGAGCTGTTTTTT. Residues: CASSLAGGPVGELFF.

The chain combines TRBV11-3 with TRBJ2-5; D call uncertain. Germline loops: CDR1 SGHNT, CDR2 YENEEA. V was shortened by 3 bases and J by 7 bases, with 9 bases between the two germline ends. The CDR3 extends over 12 amino acids. The CDR3 protein is CASSLSDGTQYF. In DNA form, the CDR3 reads TGTGCCAGCAGCTTGAGCGATGGGACCCAGTACTTC.

V gene TRBV5-6 combines with J gene TRBJ2-5, with a weak D call TRBD2 (6 bases). The CDR3 covers 13 residues. The V end lost 3 bases, the J end lost 3 bases, and 9 bases lay between the germline ends. Germline loops: CDR1 SGHDT, CDR2 YYEEEE. Written as DNA, the CDR3 is TGTGCCAGCAGCTCGCTAGCGAAAGAGACCCAGTACTTC. Residues: CASSSLAKETQYF. Drawing the rest from reference TRBV5-6 and TRBJ2-5, the complete variable domain is DAGVTQSPTHLIKTRGQQVTLRCSPKSGHDTVSWYQQALGQGPQFIFQYYEEEERQRGNFPDRFSGHQFPNYSSELNVNALLLGDSALYLCASSSLAKETQYFGPGTRLLVL.

The chain has TRBV4-1 and TRBJ2-7; D is undetermined. The CDR3 extends over 14 amino acids. The V and J ends lost 0 bases and 1 base respectively, with 7 bases between them. Germline-derived CDR1 and CDR2 are MGHRA and YSYEKL. The CDR3: CASSQEEASYEQYF. The CDR3 nucleotides read TGCGCCAGCAGCCAAGAAGAGGCATCCTACGAGCAGTACTTC.

This chain connects TRBV11-1 to TRBJ2-3; D may be TRBD1 (6 bases). Germline V gene data show CDR1 as SGHAT and CDR2 as FQDESV (reference sequence). The length of the CDR3 is 15 residues. Trimming left V 3 bases short and J 2 bases short, with 12 bases between. The CDR3 sequence: CASSFRPGATDTQYF. CDR3 DNA: TGTGCCAGCAGCTTCCGTCCAGGGGCCACAGATACGCAGTATTTT.

This rearrangement joins TRBV6-5 to TRBJ2-5; no clear D. The CDR3 has 13 residues. Trimming took 6 bases from V and 8 from J, leaving 16 bases between them. CDR1 and CDR2 (germline): MNHEY, SVGAGI. The CDR3 loop is CASSPVAGYTQYF. CDR3 DNA: TGTGCCAGCAGCCCCGTAGCCGGCTATACCCAGTACTTC.

The chain joins TRBV18 to TRBJ1-1; the D is unclear. Deletions cut 3 bases from V and 5 bases from J, with 13 bases between. CDR1 is KGHSH and CDR2 is LQKENI in the germline V gene. This CDR3 region has 14 residues. In DNA form, the CDR3 reads TGTGCCAGCTCACCGCCTACCTCGGAGACTGAAGCTTTCTTT. It translates to CASSPPTSETEAFF.

V gene TRBV10-3 combines with J gene TRBJ2-5, with 12 bases fitting TRBD2. V lost 2 bases to trimming and J lost 0 bases; unmatched junction nucleotides: 10. CDR3 length: 19 residues. Germline-derived CDR1 and CDR2 are ENHRY and SYGVKD. The CDR3, as DNA: TGTGCCATCAGTGAGGGCCCTAGCGGGAGGGCGGGGTACCAAGAGACCCAGTACTTC. Amino acids: CAISEGPSGRAGYQETQYF.

This chain uses TRBV19 with TRBJ2-6, with D possibly TRBD1 on 5 matching bases. Germline V gene data show CDR1 as LNHDA and CDR2 as SQIVND (reference sequence). This CDR3 contains 16 residues. With 2 bases removed from V and 4 bases from J, the gap between germline ends came to 12 bases. The CDR3 here is CASSIQVQGGANVLTF. Here the CDR3 DNA reads TGTGCCAGTAGTATACAGGTCCAGGGAGGGGCCAACGTCCTGACTTTC.

The chain combines TRBV9 with TRBJ2-7, with D tentatively TRBD2 (7 bases). Germline V gives CDR1 SGDLS, CDR2 YYNGEE. V lost 4 bases and J 0 bases, leaving 17 bases between the germline ends. There are 16 residues in the CDR3. CDR3 region: CASSQGGAVNSYEQYF. CDR3 nucleotide sequence: TGTGCCAGCAGCCAAGGGGGGGCAGTCAACTCCTACGAGCAGTACTTC.